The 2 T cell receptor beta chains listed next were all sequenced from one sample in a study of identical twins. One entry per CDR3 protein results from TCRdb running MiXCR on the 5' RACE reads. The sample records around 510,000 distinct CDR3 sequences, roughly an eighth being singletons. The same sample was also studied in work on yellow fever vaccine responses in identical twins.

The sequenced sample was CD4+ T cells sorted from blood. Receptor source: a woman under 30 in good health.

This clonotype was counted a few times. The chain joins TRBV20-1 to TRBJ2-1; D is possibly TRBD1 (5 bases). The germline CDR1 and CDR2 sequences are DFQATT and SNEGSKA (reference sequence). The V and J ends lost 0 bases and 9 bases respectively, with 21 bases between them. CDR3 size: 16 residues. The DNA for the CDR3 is TGCAGTGCTAGAGATCCCCACGGGCAGGGTTTGGGTGAGCAGTTCTTC. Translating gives CSARDPHGQGLGEQFF.

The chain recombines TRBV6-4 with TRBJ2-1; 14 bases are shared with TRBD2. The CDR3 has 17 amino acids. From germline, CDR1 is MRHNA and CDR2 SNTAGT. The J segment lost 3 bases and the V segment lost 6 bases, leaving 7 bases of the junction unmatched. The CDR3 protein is CASSRPGTSGSYNEQFF. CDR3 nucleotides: TGTGCCAGCAGCCGTCCCGGGACTAGCGGGAGCTACAATGAGCAGTTCTTC.